What follows is one T cell receptor (beta chain) and its context. The CDR3 totals 14 residues. The germline V and J ends were trimmed by 1 base and 4 bases, with 11 bases remaining between them. Germline CDR1 is LNHNV and CDR2 is YYDKDF (reference sequence). The sample is drawn from a study of blood T cell repertoires in COVID-19. Only in-frame clones appear in the TCRdb table, and some are missing; sequencing was by immunoSEQ multiplex PCR. The sample contains 170,000 or so clones, 87% of which appear only once. This sequence originates from a woman between 50 and 59 years old who had recovered from COVID-19. Sample: PBMCs or T cells enriched from blood (not recorded which). The chain has TRBV15 and TRBJ2-7, with TRBD1 as a possible D gene (5 bases). The chain's CDR3 is CATSRGVTAYEQYF. The CDR3 region has the DNA TGTGCCACCAGCAGAGGAGTGACAGCTTACGAGCAGTACTTC.